This T cell receptor beta chain was captured by sequencing in a study of cytomegalovirus exposure and HLA in healthy donors. Study findings and constraints: A later analysis reportedly found that, within productive TCRs, an Asian-associated ancestry cluster had fewer N-insertions than the mean observed across the approximately 600 donors. Earlier results showed most TCR beta V segments being productive about 90% or about 30% of the time.

Details on this clone: Its matching antigen is unknown.

Per germline, CDR1 SGHTA and CDR2 FQGTGA. The CDR3 loop spans 15 amino acids. Trimming removed 5 bases at V and 3 bases at J, with 15 bases between. The PCR ran on 60 Vbeta and 13 Jbeta primers. Sequenced by immunoSEQ multiplex PCR; TCRdb stores in-frame clones only, minus some. This table holds under 110,000 clones, under 85% found once. This sequence originates from a woman between 40 and 55 years old in good health and CMV-seronegative. The sample comprised PBMCs. This chain connects TRBV7-3 to TRBJ2-3; possible D gene TRBD2, 6 bases. DNA for the CDR3: TGTGCCAGCAGCCAAGGAGGGTCTTGGACAGATACGCAGTATTTT. Protein sequence: CASSQGGSWTDTQYF. The whole variable domain, remainder taken from reference TRBV7-3 and TRBJ2-3, is GAGVSQTPSNKVTEKGKYVELRCDPISGHTALYWYRQSLGQGPEFLIYFQGTGAADDSGLPNDRFFAVRPEGSVSTLKIQRTERGDSAVYLCASSQGGSWTDTQYFGPGTRLTVL.